The 6 T cell receptor beta chains given below trace back to one sample, sequenced in a study of identical twins. TCRdb reprocessed the 5' RACE reads via MiXCR and lists one record per CDR3 protein. The table lists around 490,000 distinct CDR3 sequences, roughly 15% of them singletons. The same sample was also studied in work on yellow fever vaccine responses in identical twins.

Sequencing input: CD4+ T cells sorted from blood. The source of these receptors is a woman between 18 and 29 years old in good health.

The CDR3: CAISEYQSSYEQYF. The DNA of the CDR3 is TGTGCCATCAGTGAGTACCAGTCCTCCTACGAGCAGTACTTC. This chain uses TRBV10-3 with TRBJ2-7, with D uncertain. CDR1 ENHRY and CDR2 SYGVKD come from the germline V gene. The CDR3 totals 14 residues. V was shortened by 1 base and J by 0 bases, with 7 bases between the two germline ends.

J is TRBJ2-3 and V is TRBV10-3; 9 positions agree with TRBD2. V lost 0 bases and J lost 0; bases outside the gene matches: 7. Germline V CDR1 and CDR2: ENHRY, SYGVKD. The CDR3 sequence is 18 residues long. The CDR3 loop is CAISESPTSGTSTDTQYF. CDR3 nucleotide sequence: TGTGCCATCAGTGAGTCCCCGACTAGCGGAACTAGCACAGATACGCAGTATTTT.

CDR3 amino acids: CSARGDTSGYNEQFF. The CDR3 DNA reads as TGCAGTGCTAGAGGCGACACTTCTGGGTACAATGAGCAGTTCTTC. The V call is TRBV20-1, the J call TRBJ2-1; no definite D call. From germline, CDR1 is DFQATT and CDR2 SNEGSKA (reference sequence). Trimming took off 1 base at V and 4 bases at J, with 14 bases between the two ends. This CDR3 contains 15 residues.

The chain recombines TRBV12-5 with TRBJ2-1; D is perhaps TRBD1 (6 bases). The CDR3 loop spans 13 amino acids. Trimming took 6 bases from V and 9 from J, leaving 15 bases between them. The V gene's germline CDR1 is LGHNT and CDR2 FRNRAP. CDR3 loop: CASGGAAFAEQFF. CDR3 DNA sequence: TGTGCTAGTGGGGGGGCTGCCTTCGCTGAGCAGTTCTTC.

At least ten counts were recorded for this clonotype. The chain joins TRBV12-3 or TRBV12-4 to TRBJ2-2; 8 bases line up with TRBD2. V was pared by 6 bases and J by 7 bases, with 13 bases of the junction left unmatched. The CDR3 is 16 residues long. CDR3 sequence reads: CASRPTSGASVGELFF. CDR3 sequence (DNA): TGTGCCAGCAGGCCTACTAGCGGAGCCTCTGTCGGGGAGCTGTTTTTT.

The genes are TRBV20-1 and TRBJ2-3, with TRBD2 identical over 13 bases. This CDR3 contains 16 residues. Germline lookup yields CDR1 DFQATT and CDR2 SNEGSKA (reference sequence). J was trimmed by 4 bases and V by 5 bases; bases with no gene match: 9. In DNA form, the CDR3 reads TGCAGTGCTCCGGGAGGACTAGCGGGAGTGTCAGATACGCAGTATTTT. This encodes CSAPGGLAGVSDTQYF.